This is a list of T cell receptor beta chains from one sample in a study of cytomegalovirus exposure and HLA in healthy donors. The table came from immunoSEQ multiplex PCR; TCRdb's copy has only in-frame clones and leaves some out. This sample has 80,000 to 100,000 clones; 81% occur once, and the top ten carry 4.5% to 6.5%. The sequenced sample was PBMCs. The receptors come from a man between 40 and 49 years old in good health and CMV-seropositive. CDR3s include the opening cysteine and the closing phenylalanine or tryptophan. Each record gives: V gene, D gene, J gene, clone size, CDR3 DNA, CDR3 protein. D genes are given only for firm matches. Some rows have no size entry. The others give once, few or many, or a class for an expanded clone.

>TRBV5-4|TRBD2|TRBJ2-1|NA
TGTGCCAGCAGCTCCCGCGGGGGTAGCGGGAGCAAACTTGATGAGCAGTTCTTC
CASSSRGGSGSKLDEQFF
>TRBV6-1|NA|TRBJ2-5|NA
TGTGCCAGCAGTACCGCTTTACGGGGAGAGACCCAGTACTTC
CASSTALRGETQYF
>TRBV5-1|NA|TRBJ1-4|NA
TGCGCCAGCAGCATTTCAAGCTCCGGAAGGGGTCAACTGTTTTTT
CASSISSSGRGQLFF
>TRBV6-5|NA|TRBJ1-1|NA
TGTGCCAGCAGTTACGACAGGTACACTGAAGCTTTCTTT
CASSYDRYTEAFF
>TRBV5-4|TRBD1|TRBJ2-1|NA
TGTGCCAGCAGCCCCCAAGGACAGGGATTGATTCGGAATGAGCAGTTCTTC
CASSPQGQGLIRNEQFF
>TRBV28|NA|TRBJ1-2|NA
TGTGCCAGCAGTTTATCCGGGACACGAGCTTTC
CASSLSGTRAF
>TRBV5-1|NA|TRBJ2-2|NA
TGCGCCAGCAGCGCACAGGGACCTAACACCGGGGAGCTGTTTTTT
CASSAQGPNTGELFF
>TRBV28|NA|TRBJ2-6|NA
TGTGCCAGCAGTTTCGCTAACTCTGGGGCCAACGTCCTGACTTTC
CASSFANSGANVLTF
>TRBV30|NA|TRBJ2-1|NA
TGTGCCTGGAGTGTACGAATGGCAGGAGGAGAGCAGTTCTTC
CAWSVRMAGGEQFF
>TRBV5-1|NA|TRBJ2-1|NA
TGCGCCAGCAGCTTTGGTCAGGGTGGCCACAATGAGCAGTTCTTC
CASSFGQGGHNEQFF
>TRBV5-1|TRBD2|TRBJ2-7|NA
TGCGCCAGCAGCTTGGCCGCGGAGCGGGGGACCTACGAGCAGTACTTC
CASSLAAERGTYEQYF
>TRBV11-3|NA|TRBJ2-5|NA
TGTGCCAGCAGCTCCGGGACACAAGAGACCCAGTACTTC
CASSSGTQETQYF
>TRBV5-6|NA|TRBJ1-6|NA
TGTGCCAGCAGCTTGGCGGGGGGCTATTCACCCCTCCACTTT
CASSLAGGYSPLHF
>TRBV28|NA|TRBJ2-1|few
TGTGCCAGCAGTCCCCAGGGGAATGAGCAGTTCTTC
CASSPQGNEQFF
>TRBV9|TRBD1|TRBJ2-5|NA
TGTGCCAGCAGCAGGGACAGCCAAGAGACCCAGTACTTC
CASSRDSQETQYF
>TRBV7-9|NA|TRBJ2-6|NA
TGTTCCAGCAGCTTTCCAATGCGCCTCTCTGGGGCCAACGTCCTGACTTTC
CSSSFPMRLSGANVLTF
>TRBV6-5|TRBD2|TRBJ2-7|NA
TGTGCCAGCAGTTTCGGGCGACTAGCGGGAGGCGGCGAGCAGTACTTC
CASSFGRLAGGGEQYF
>TRBV6-6|TRBD2|TRBJ2-3|NA
TGTGCCAGCAGTTACGGTCGGGGGGTCCTCACAGATACGCAGTATTTT
CASSYGRGVLTDTQYF
>TRBV5-8|NA|TRBJ2-1|NA
TGTGCCAGCAATTCGGGGGGCCGGAGCAATGAGCAGTTCTTC
CASNSGGRSNEQFF
>TRBV6-6|TRBD2|TRBJ2-3|NA
TGTGCCAGCAGTTACTCGAAAGCGGGAGCCCCAGATACGCAGTATTTT
CASSYSKAGAPDTQYF
>TRBV6-1|NA|TRBJ1-1|NA
TGTGCCAGCAGTGAAAAGCCCGGCAGAGGTGGGACTGAAGCTTTCTTT
CASSEKPGRGGTEAFF
>TRBV30|NA|TRBJ1-2|NA
TGTGCCTGGAGTCTAACTAACTATGGCTACACCTTC
CAWSLTNYGYTF
>TRBV28|NA|TRBJ2-7|NA
TGTGCCAGCAACGGCGGGTACGAGCAGTACTTC
CASNGGYEQYF
>TRBV4-2|NA|TRBJ1-2|NA
TGTGCCAGCAGGGCTAACAGGGATGGCTACACCTTC
CASRANRDGYTF
>TRBV7-7|NA|TRBJ2-1|few
TGTGCTAGCAGCTTAGGTACGGGGGAAAATGAGCAGTTCTTC
CASSLGTGENEQFF
>TRBV6-1|TRBD1|TRBJ2-2|NA
TGTGCCAGCAGTGAGCAGGGGGCCTTTGGTATTGGTGCCGGGGAGCTGTTTTTT
CASSEQGAFGIGAGELFF
>TRBV7-9|NA|TRBJ2-1|NA
TGTGCCAGCAGCTTGGGGCAGTACAATGAGCAGTTCTTC
CASSLGQYNEQFF
>TRBV19|TRBD1|TRBJ1-2|few
TGTGCCACCCCCGGACAGGGAGCCTCTGGCTACACCTTC
CATPGQGASGYTF
>TRBV29-1|NA|TRBJ1-1|NA
TGCAGCGTTGAACCGAGGAACACTGAAGCTTTCTTT
CSVEPRNTEAFF
>TRBV30|NA|TRBJ1-2|NA
TGTGCCTGGAGTTCTTTTTTGGACAAAATGTACTATGGCTACACCTTC
CAWSSFLDKMYYGYTF
>TRBV30|TRBD2|TRBJ2-7|NA
TGTGCCTGGCGGGCCGTGACTAGCGGCCGCTACGAGCAGTACTTC
CAWRAVTSGRYEQYF
>TRBV5-1|NA|TRBJ1-1|NA
TGCGCCAGCAGCTTGGTTGGGGCGCAACGAGCTTTCTTT
CASSLVGAQRAFF
>TRBV7-6|TRBD2|TRBJ2-1|once
TGTGCCAGCAGCTTAGTCGACTTCCTAGCGGGGGGGCCGTCGACCTACAATGAGCAGTTCTTC
CASSLVDFLAGGPSTYNEQFF
>TRBV11-2|NA|TRBJ2-4|NA
TGTGCCAGCAGCTTAGAGTCGGGTCGGACCAAAAACATTCAGTACTTC
CASSLESGRTKNIQYF
>TRBV28|NA|TRBJ2-7|NA
TGTGCCAGCTCCGAGCCCTACGAGCAGTACTTC
CASSEPYEQYF
>TRBV5-6|TRBD2|TRBJ2-1|NA
TGTGCCAGCAGCCCGACCGGACTAGCGGACAATGAGCAGTTCTTC
CASSPTGLADNEQFF
>TRBV30|TRBD2|TRBJ2-1|NA
TGTGCCTGGAGTGTATCGGCGGGAGGCTACAATGAGCAGTTCTTC
CAWSVSAGGYNEQFF
>TRBV21-1|NA|TRBJ2-2|NA
TGTGCCAGCAGCCCCCGGGAGAACACCGGGGAGCTGTTTTTT
CASSPRENTGELFF
>TRBV5-1|NA|TRBJ1-2|few
TGCGCCAGCAGCTTGGCCGCGGGGGCAGGCTCTGTCTACACCTTC
CASSLAAGAGSVYTF
>TRBV23-1|NA|TRBJ1-1|NA
TGCGCCAGCGGGACACAGAGGCTGAACACTGAAGCTTTCTTT
CASGTQRLNTEAFF
>TRBV6-5|TRBD2|TRBJ2-7|NA
TGTGCCAGCAGTTACGGGACTAGCGTCTCCTACGAGCAGTACTTC
CASSYGTSVSYEQYF
>TRBV5-1|TRBD2|TRBJ2-5|once
TGCGCCAGCAGCGCCCAACTAGCGGGAAGTTACCAAGAGACCCAGTACTTC
CASSAQLAGSYQETQYF
>TRBV5-1|TRBD2|TRBJ2-5|NA
TGCGCCAGCAGCTTGGATCCAGCGGGGGATTGGGAGACCCAGTACTTC
CASSLDPAGDWETQYF
>TRBV19|TRBD2|TRBJ2-7|NA
TGTGCCAGTAGTATGAAACTAGCGGGAGGCTCCTACGAGCAGTACTTC
CASSMKLAGGSYEQYF
>TRBV7-7|TRBD2|TRBJ2-7|NA
TGTGCCAGCAGCCCAACTAGCGGGAGTCTCGAGCAGTACTTC
CASSPTSGSLEQYF
>TRBV30|NA|TRBJ2-7|NA
TGTGCCTGGACTCCCCTCATCTCAGGCGGGGCCTCCTACGAGCAGTACTTC
CAWTPLISGGASYEQYF
>TRBV6-5|NA|TRBJ1-1|NA
TGTGCCAGCAGCCAATTCACTGAAGCTTTCTTT
CASSQFTEAFF
>TRBV6-1|NA|TRBJ1-5|NA
TGTGCCAGCAGGGACAGTCATCAGCCCCAGCATTTT
CASRDSHQPQHF
>TRBV6-5|TRBD1|TRBJ2-7|once
TGTGCCAGCCGAGTAGGGGGCGGGCCTACCGAGCAGTACTTC
CASRVGGGPTEQYF
>TRBV5-1|NA|TRBJ2-3|NA
TGCGCCAGCAGCTTGGTGGCAGGGGGCACAGATACGCAGTATTTT
CASSLVAGGTDTQYF
>TRBV9|NA|TRBJ1-2|few
TGTGCCAGCAGCGGCAACGAGGGTAGCTATGGCTACACCTTC
CASSGNEGSYGYTF